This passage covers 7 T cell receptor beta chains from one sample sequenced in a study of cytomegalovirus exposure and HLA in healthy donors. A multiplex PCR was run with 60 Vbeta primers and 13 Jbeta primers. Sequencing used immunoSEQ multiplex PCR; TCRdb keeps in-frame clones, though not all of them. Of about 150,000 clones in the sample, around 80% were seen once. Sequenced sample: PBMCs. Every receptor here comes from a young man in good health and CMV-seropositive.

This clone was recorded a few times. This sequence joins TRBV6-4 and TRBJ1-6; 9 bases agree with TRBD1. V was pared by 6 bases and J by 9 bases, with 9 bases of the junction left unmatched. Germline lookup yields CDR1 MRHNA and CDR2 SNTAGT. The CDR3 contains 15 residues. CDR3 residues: CASSQSGQGGSPLHF. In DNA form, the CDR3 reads TGTGCCAGCAGCCAGTCGGGACAGGGTGGTTCACCCCTCCACTTT.

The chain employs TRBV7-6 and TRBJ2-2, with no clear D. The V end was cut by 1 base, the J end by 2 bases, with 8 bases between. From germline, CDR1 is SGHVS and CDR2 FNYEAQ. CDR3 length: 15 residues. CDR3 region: CASSLGAHNTGELFF. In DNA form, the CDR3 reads TGTGCCAGCAGCTTAGGGGCCCATAACACCGGGGAGCTGTTTTTT.

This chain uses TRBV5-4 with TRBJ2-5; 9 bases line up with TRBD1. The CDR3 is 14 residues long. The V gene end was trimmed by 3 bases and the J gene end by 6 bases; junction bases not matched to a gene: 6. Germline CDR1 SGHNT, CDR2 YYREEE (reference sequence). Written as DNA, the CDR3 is TGTGCCAGCAGCTCTGGGACAGGGCAGCAGACCCAGTACTTC. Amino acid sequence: CASSSGTGQQTQYF.

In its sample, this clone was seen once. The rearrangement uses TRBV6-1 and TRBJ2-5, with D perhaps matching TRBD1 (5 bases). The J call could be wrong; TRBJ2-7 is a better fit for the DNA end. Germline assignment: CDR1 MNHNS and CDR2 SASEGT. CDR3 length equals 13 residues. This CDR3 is CASTWAGSYEQYF. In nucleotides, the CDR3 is TGTGCCAGCACTTGGGCAGGGTCCTACGAGCAGTACTTC.

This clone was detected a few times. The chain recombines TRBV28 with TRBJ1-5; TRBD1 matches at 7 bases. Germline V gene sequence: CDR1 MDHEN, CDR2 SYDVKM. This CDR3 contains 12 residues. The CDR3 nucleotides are TGTGCTGGCCAGACAGGGAGTCAGCCCCAGCATTTT. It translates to CAGQTGSQPQHF.

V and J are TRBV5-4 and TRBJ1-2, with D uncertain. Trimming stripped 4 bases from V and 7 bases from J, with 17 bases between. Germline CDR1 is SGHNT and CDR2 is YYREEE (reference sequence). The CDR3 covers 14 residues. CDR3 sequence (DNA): TGTGCCAGCAGCCCCGTGCGGAGGACGGGTGGCTACACCTTC. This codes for CASSPVRRTGGYTF.

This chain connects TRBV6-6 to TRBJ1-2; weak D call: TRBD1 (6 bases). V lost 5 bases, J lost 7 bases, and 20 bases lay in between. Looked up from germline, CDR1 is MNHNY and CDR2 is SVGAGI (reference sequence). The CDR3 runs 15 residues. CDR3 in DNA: TGTGCCAGCAGTGGGAGTGGGGGGGCGGTGAGTGGCTACACCTTC. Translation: CASSGSGGAVSGYTF.